Here is one T cell receptor (beta chain) with its context. The CDR3 is 15 amino acids. The germline V gene has CDR1 MNHNS and CDR2 SASEGT. Losses at the gene ends were 6 bases for V and 8 bases for J; bases not matched to a gene: 11. TCRdb passed the 5' RACE reads through MiXCR, listing each CDR3 protein once. The sample lists under 350,000 distinct CDR3 sequences; roughly 10% were seen once. The sample is drawn from a study of identical twins. Every donor was a healthy Caucasian. These same data were also listed under a study on yellow fever vaccine responses in identical twins.

This receptor was obtained from a young woman in good health. The specimen was CD8+ T cells sorted from blood. The V gene is TRBV6-1, the J gene TRBJ2-1, with TRBD1 identical over 9 bases. This CDR3 is CASRGFKTGGDEQFF. The DNA for the CDR3 is TGTGCCAGCAGGGGTTTCAAAACAGGGGGCGATGAGCAGTTCTTC.